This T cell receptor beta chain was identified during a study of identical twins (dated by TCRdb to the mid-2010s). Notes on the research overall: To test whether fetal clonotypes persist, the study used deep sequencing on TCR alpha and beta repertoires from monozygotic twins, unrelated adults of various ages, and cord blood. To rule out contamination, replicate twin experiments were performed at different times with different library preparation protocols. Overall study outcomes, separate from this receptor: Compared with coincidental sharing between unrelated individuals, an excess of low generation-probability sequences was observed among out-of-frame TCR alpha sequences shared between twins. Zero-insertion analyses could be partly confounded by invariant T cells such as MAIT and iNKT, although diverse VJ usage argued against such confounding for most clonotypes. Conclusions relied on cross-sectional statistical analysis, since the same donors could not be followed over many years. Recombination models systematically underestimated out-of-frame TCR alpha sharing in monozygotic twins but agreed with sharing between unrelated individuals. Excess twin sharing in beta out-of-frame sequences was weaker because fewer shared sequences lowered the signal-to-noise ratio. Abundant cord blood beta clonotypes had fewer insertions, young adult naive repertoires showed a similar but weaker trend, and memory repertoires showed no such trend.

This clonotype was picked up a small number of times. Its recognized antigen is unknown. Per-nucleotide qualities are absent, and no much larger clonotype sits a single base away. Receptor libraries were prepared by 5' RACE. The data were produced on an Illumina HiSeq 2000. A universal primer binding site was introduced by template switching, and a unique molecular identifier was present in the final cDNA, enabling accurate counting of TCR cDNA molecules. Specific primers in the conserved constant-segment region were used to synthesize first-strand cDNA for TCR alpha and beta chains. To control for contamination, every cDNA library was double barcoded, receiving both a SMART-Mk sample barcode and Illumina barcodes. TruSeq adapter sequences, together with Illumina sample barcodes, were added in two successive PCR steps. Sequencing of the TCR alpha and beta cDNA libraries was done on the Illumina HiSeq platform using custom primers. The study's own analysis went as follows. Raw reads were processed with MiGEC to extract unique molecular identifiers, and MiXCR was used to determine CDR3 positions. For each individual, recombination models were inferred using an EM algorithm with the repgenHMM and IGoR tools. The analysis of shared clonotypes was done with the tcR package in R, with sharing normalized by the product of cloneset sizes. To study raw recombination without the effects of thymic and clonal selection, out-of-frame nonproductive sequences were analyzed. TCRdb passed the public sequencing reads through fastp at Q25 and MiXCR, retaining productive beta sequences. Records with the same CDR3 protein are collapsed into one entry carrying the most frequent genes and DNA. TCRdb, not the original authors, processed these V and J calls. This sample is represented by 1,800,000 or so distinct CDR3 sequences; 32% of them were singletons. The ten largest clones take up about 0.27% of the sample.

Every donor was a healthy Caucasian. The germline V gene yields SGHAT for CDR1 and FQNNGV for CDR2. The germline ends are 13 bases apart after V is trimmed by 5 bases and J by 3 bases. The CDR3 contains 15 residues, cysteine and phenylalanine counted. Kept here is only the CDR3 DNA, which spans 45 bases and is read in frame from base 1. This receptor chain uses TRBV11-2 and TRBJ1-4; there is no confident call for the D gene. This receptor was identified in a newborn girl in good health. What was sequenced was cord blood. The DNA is TGTGCCAGCAGCCCCCAAGGGTCGGCTAATGAAAAACTGTTTTTT. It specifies CASSPQGSANEKLFF.